This T cell receptor (beta chain) was obtained from a study of T cell responses to AZD1222 COVID-19 vaccine (dated by TCRdb to the early 2020s). For context, the study as a whole: A total of about 240 trial participants underwent TCR sequencing, of whom 200 to 220 received two doses of AZD1222 and some 26 received two doses of the MenACWY control vaccine. Enrollment into the trials was organized by age into subgroups of 18-55, 56-69 and 70-plus years, and those subgroups contained roughly 150, 30 and 60 TCR-sequenced participants, respectively.

Points the paper makes about the study in general: Because no day 14 peak-response samples were available, repertoires were characterized only after the peak T cell response. Participants were mostly white British and included more females than males, and it was suggested by the authors that clonal diversity may have been underestimated. The whole spike protein was spanned by vaccine-associated CD4 TCRs, and dominant responses were seen in regions 160-218 and 743-854. After two AZD1222 doses, spike-specific TCR breadth and depth were significantly higher than at day 0 and than in MenACWY recipients. Nearly half of unique spike-specific TCRs reportedly recognized epitopes outside regions mutated in the B.1.351 and B.1.1.7 variants. Conclusions about previously exposed vaccinees are limited, since just five or six AZD1222 recipients were seropositive for SARS-CoV-2 at baseline. In the small 56-69-year group, the increase in depth fell short of significance, most likely because of low power.

For CDR1 and CDR2, the germline V gene (reference sequence) lists GTSNPN and SVGIG. V was cut back by 4 bases and J by 4 bases, leaving a gap of 17 bases between them. From cysteine to phenylalanine, the CDR3 is 14 amino acids long. This entry keeps only the CDR3 DNA: 42 bases, framed from base 1. On this clone itself: Its binding antigen is unknown. No qualities accompany the bases; no much larger clone lies one base away.

The CDR3 regions of human TCRbeta chains were analyzed by immunosequencing. Processing in the source paper ran as follows. Repertoire TCRs were matched against a reference library of SARS-CoV-2-specific TCRs generated with the MIRA antigen-specificity platform. Breadth was defined as the fraction of unique TCRs that were SARS-CoV-2-associated, and depth was defined as the fraction of total T cells that were SARS-CoV-2-associated. Each spike-specific TCR was assigned to its reactive spike region and to a CD4 or CD8 class using the MIRA data. Log10-transformed breadth and depth values were compared by one-way ANOVA with Sidak's multiple comparisons tests. Entries here come from immuneACCESS through TCRdb and include only in-frame sequences with V and J called. Some clones fail to appear in such tables; in the studies checked, an unresolved V gene covers under half of the shortfall, and the cause of the remainder is unknown. V, J and clone size are those of that table, while D and trimming were read from the DNA. The sample yields approximately 180,000 clones; around 90% were counted once. The top ten hold about 4.3% of the sample.

The time point label corresponds to: about 28 days (+/-7) after the second vaccine dose. Taken with the paper, the label for treatment or condition translates to: meningococcal conjugate vaccine given as trial control. Samples from vaccinated people were obtained from the UK trials COV001 and COV002, which included a single-blind randomized controlled phase 2/3 trial of AZD1222 (ChAdOx1 nCoV-19) in healthy adults. For TCRbeta chain sequencing, PBMC samples were collected from trial participants at day 0 and at day 28 after the second dose. The V gene is TRBV30 and the J gene is TRBJ2-7; the D gene cannot be named for sure. This material consisted of peripheral blood, taken 28 days after the second dose of the MenACWY control vaccine. The sequence was collected from an adult who received the MenACWY meningococcal vaccine as a control. The CDR3 region: CAWTGTLNFYEQYF. The sequence in DNA is TGTGCCTGGACTGGTACCCTAAACTTTTACGAGCAGTACTTC.